This T cell receptor beta chain derives from a study of Ad26.COV2.S vaccination and SARS-CoV-2 variants. Study as a whole: Intramuscularly, Ad26.COV2.S was given either once or twice, 56 days apart. Study-wide results and limits: Substantial post-vaccination breadth of spike-specific CD8+ and CD4+ T cell responses was reported.

The treatment here: some 20 received Ad26.COV2.S at low or high dose, single or two shots; about 5 received placebo; per-sample allocation not given. Sampling occurred on day 63 after the first vaccine or placebo injection. Clones were read by immunoSEQ multiplex PCR, and TCRdb kept only the in-frame ones, dropping some. Of 500,000 or so clones in the sample, 87% were seen once. Comments on this clone: Its antigen is not identified.

This TCR derives from a person aged 18-60 years who received the Ad26.COV2.S COVID-19 vaccine or a placebo. The sample in question was peripheral blood, obtained in a trial of Ad26.COV2.S vaccine versus placebo.

CDR3 nucleotide sequence: TGTGCCAGCAGCCTCCGGACCCAGGGAAACACCATATATTTT. As protein: CASSLRTQGNTIYF. V and J are TRBV7-2 and TRBJ1-3, with D hard to call. The germline V gene encodes CDR1 SGHTA and CDR2 FQGNSA. The CDR3 covers 14 residues. Trimming shortened V by 5 bases and J by 4 bases, and 12 bases separated the two germline ends.